One and the same sample provided the 20 T cell receptor beta chains below, sequenced in a study of cytomegalovirus exposure and HLA in healthy donors. The PCR ran on 60 Vbeta and 13 Jbeta primers. The protocol was immunoSEQ multiplex PCR, while the TCRdb copy is restricted to in-frame clones and leaves out a portion. The data hold roughly 150,000 clones, with about 75% observed a single time. Sequencing input: PBMCs. Every receptor here comes from a man in his late teens or twenties in good health and CMV-seropositive.

The V gene is TRBV11-1, the J gene TRBJ2-7; possibly TRBD2 for D (6 bases). There are 15 residues in the CDR3. Germline V gene sequence: CDR1 SGHAT, CDR2 FQDESV (reference sequence). With 5 bases removed from V and 0 bases from J, the gap between germline ends came to 14 bases. CDR3 in DNA: TGTGCCAGCAGCGGTAGCGGATCCTCCTCCTACGAGCAGTACGTC. Translated: CASSGSGSSSYEQYV.

This clone was seen only a few times. For the CDR3, the DNA is TGTGCCAGCAGTGCGACCGGGACATCGAATGGCTACACCTTC. Translation gives CASSATGTSNGYTF. The chain is built from TRBV6-1 and TRBJ1-2; D is possibly TRBD1 (6 bases). From germline, CDR1 is MNHNS and CDR2 SASEGT. The CDR3 consists of 14 residues. The V and J ends lost 4 bases and 6 bases respectively, with 15 bases between them.

The V gene is TRBV5-1, the J gene TRBJ1-5; unclear D gene. This CDR3 is 14 amino acids long. V shed 0 bases and J shed 4 bases, with 8 bases lying between them. Per the germline V gene, CDR1 is SGHRS and CDR2 is YFSETQ. The CDR3: CASSLAGLNQPQHF. The CDR3, as DNA: TGCGCCAGCAGCTTGGCCGGGTTGAATCAGCCCCAGCATTTT.

The V gene is TRBV11-3, the J gene TRBJ1-1, with a possible D match to TRBD1 (6 bases). Trimming removed 5 bases from V and 1 base from J, with 17 bases in between. CDR3 length: 16 residues. Germline CDR1 and CDR2: SGHNT and YENEEA. In DNA, the CDR3 is TGTGCCAGCAGCCCCAGCATTACGACAGGGAACACTGAAGCTTTCTTT. Translation gives CASSPSITTGNTEAFF.

The chain carries TRBV30 and TRBJ2-4; 8 bases are a match to TRBD1. Per germline, CDR1 GTSNPN and CDR2 SVGIG (reference sequence). This CDR3 comprises 14 residues. V trimming: 5 bases; J trimming: 4 bases; junction bases outside the gene matches: 7. CDR3 loop: CAWGTTGGKNIQYF. The CDR3 DNA sequence: TGTGCCTGGGGAACAACAGGGGGGAAAAACATTCAGTACTTC.

V usage is TRBV6-1 and J usage is TRBJ1-5; D possibly corresponds to TRBD1 (6 bases). Trimming left V 10 bases short and J 5 bases short, with 18 bases between. The CDR3 length is 14 residues. Germline values: CDR1 MNHNS, CDR2 SASEGT. CDR3 DNA: TGTGCCACCGTAGGACAGCTTCTCGATCAGCCCCAGCATTTT. Translation: CATVGQLLDQPQHF.

This clone was seen a single time. The CDR3 spells CASNSGQGVTEKLFF. CDR3 nucleotide sequence: TGTGCCAGCAACTCGGGACAGGGGGTCACTGAAAAACTGTTTTTT. The rearrangement joins TRBV2 to TRBJ1-4; TRBD1 agrees at 11 bases. CDR1 is SNHLY and CDR2 is FYNNEI in the germline V gene. Trimming cost V 7 bases and J 7 bases; bases outside gene matches: 8. CDR3 length: 15 residues.

The chain recombines TRBV28 with TRBJ1-5, with 8 nucleotides matching TRBD1. The trim removed 7 bases at V and 7 bases at J, leaving 9 bases unmatched. This CDR3 has 14 amino acids. Germline-derived CDR1 and CDR2 are MDHEN and SYDVKM. This chain's CDR3 is CASITQGARQPQHF. DNA of the CDR3: TGTGCCAGCATAACGCAGGGGGCGAGACAGCCCCAGCATTTT. Variable domain in full (rest from reference TRBV28 and TRBJ1-5): DVKVTQSSRYLVKRTGEKVFLECVQDMDHENMFWYRQDPGLGLRLIYFSYDVKMKEKGDIPEGYSVSREKKERFSLILESASTNQTSMYLCASITQGARQPQHFGDGTRLSIL.

This clone has only a few counts. The gene calls are TRBV30 and TRBJ2-2, with D perhaps TRBD1 (8 bases). V was trimmed by 0 bases and J by 7 bases, leaving 15 bases between them. This CDR3 spans 15 amino acids. The germline V gene has CDR1 GTSNPN and CDR2 SVGIG (reference sequence). In DNA, the CDR3 is TGTGCCTGGAGTGTACAGGGGGGGGGCTTCGGGGAGCTGTTTTTT. As protein: CAWSVQGGGFGELFF.

This chain links TRBV7-9 with TRBJ1-3; D gene unclear. The CDR3 runs 15 residues. Trimming took 3 bases from V and 4 from J, leaving 13 bases between them. The germline V gene has CDR1 SEHNR and CDR2 FQNEAQ (reference sequence). Here the CDR3 reads CASSFEGTAGNTIYF. CDR3 DNA sequence: TGTGCCAGCAGCTTTGAGGGTACAGCCGGAAACACCATATATTTT.

The chain employs TRBV7-8 and TRBJ2-3; 7 nucleotides match TRBD1. The CDR3 spans 16 residues. Germline trimming cut 5 bases from V and 3 bases from J; bases unmatched to any gene: 11. The germline V gene has CDR1 SGHVS and CDR2 FQNEAQ. The CDR3 reads CASSDYIRTGTDTQYF. As DNA, the CDR3 is TGTGCCAGCAGCGACTATATTCGGACAGGTACAGATACGCAGTATTTT.

The chain combines TRBV5-4 with TRBJ1-2; TRBD1 might be the D (6 bases). The germline gives CDR1 SGHNT, CDR2 YYREEE (reference sequence). This CDR3 has 16 residues. V shed 4 bases and J shed 4 bases, with 20 bases lying between them. Here the CDR3 reads CASSPRGGGSFYGYTF. CDR3 DNA: TGTGCCAGCAGCCCCAGAGGGGGGGGCTCCTTCTATGGCTACACCTTC.

V is TRBV7-9 and J is TRBJ1-2, with D uncertain. The CDR3 has 12 amino acids. Germline V CDR1 and CDR2: SEHNR, FQNEAQ (reference sequence). V was shortened by 2 bases and J by 4 bases, with 5 bases between the two germline ends. The CDR3 DNA sequence: TGTGCCAGCAGCTTATCCGGCTATGGCTACACCTTC. It translates to CASSLSGYGYTF.

The genes are TRBV5-4 and TRBJ2-1, with 8 nucleotides matching TRBD2. CDR3 size: 15 residues. Germline loops: CDR1 SGHNT, CDR2 YYREEE (reference sequence). V was pared by 4 bases and J by 9 bases, with 12 bases of the junction left unmatched. Here the CDR3 reads CASSHSGLGRGEQFF. The CDR3 nucleotides are TGTGCCAGCAGCCACTCGGGACTAGGCAGGGGTGAGCAGTTCTTC.

The rearrangement uses TRBV6-5 and TRBJ2-2; D remains ambiguous. V dropped 6 bases and J dropped 4 bases, with 9 bases sitting between them. Germline assignment: CDR1 MNHEY and CDR2 SVGAGI. The CDR3 is made up of 13 amino acids. The CDR3 sequence: CASRRGSTGELFF. The DNA of the CDR3 is TGTGCCAGCAGGCGAGGCAGCACCGGGGAGCTGTTTTTT.

The rearrangement joins TRBV11-3 to TRBJ2-3; maybe TRBD2 (7 bases). Looked up from germline, CDR1 is SGHNT and CDR2 is YENEEA. The CDR3 has 14 residues. Deletions cut 1 base from V and 4 bases from J, with 9 bases between. The CDR3 here is CASSLGGGADTQYF. DNA of the CDR3: TGTGCCAGCAGCTTAGGAGGGGGGGCAGATACGCAGTATTTT.

The chain uses TRBV4-1 and TRBJ1-5, with D maybe TRBD1 (6 bases). The CDR3 has 15 residues. Germline values: CDR1 MGHRA, CDR2 YSYEKL. Trimming stripped 2 bases from V and 3 bases from J, with 11 bases between. The CDR3 bases are TGCGCCAGCAGCCAATGGGACACCAACAATCAGCCCCAGCATTTT. Translation gives CASSQWDTNNQPQHF.

The V gene is TRBV4-2, the J gene TRBJ1-1; D unclear. The CDR3 extends over 14 amino acids. The V gene lost 1 base and the J gene lost 5 bases, with 11 bases spanning the gap. Germline-derived CDR1 and CDR2 are LGHNA and YNFKEQ. CDR3 residues: CASSQVAVLTEAFF. The CDR3 coding sequence is TGTGCCAGCAGCCAAGTCGCGGTTTTGACTGAAGCTTTCTTT.

This clone was recorded only once. CDR3: CATSPRTGNRGYTF. CDR3 nucleotides: TGTGCCACCAGCCCCCGGACAGGGAACCGTGGCTACACCTTC. This chain connects TRBV15 to TRBJ1-2; 8 nucleotides align to TRBD1. The CDR3 spans 14 residues. V lost 5 bases, J lost 7 bases, and 9 bases stayed unmatched. Germline CDR1 LNHNV, CDR2 YYDKDF (reference sequence). The full variable domain, completed using reference TRBV15 and TRBJ1-2, is DAMVIQNPRYQVTQFGKPVTLSCSQTLNHNVMYWYQQKSSQAPKLLFHYYDKDFNNEADTPDNFQSRRPNTSFCFLDIRSPGLGDTAMYLCATSPRTGNRGYTFGSGTRLTVV.

Only one count was recorded for this clone. The CDR3 sequence is CASSRGGGQETQYF. The CDR3 nucleotides read TGCGCCAGCAGTCGCGGGGGGGGCCAAGAGACCCAGTACTTC. The chain employs TRBV5-1 and TRBJ2-5; 9 bases are shared with TRBD2. Germline V gene lookup returns CDR1 SGHRS and CDR2 YFSETQ. The CDR3 is made up of 14 amino acids. With 5 bases clipped from V and 1 base from J, the junction kept 3 bases outside the gene matches.